The entry below gives a single T cell receptor beta chain sequence along with its context. This entry is derived from a study of blood T cell repertoires in COVID-19. Overall study: The United States, Italy and Spain supplied acute and convalescent COVID-19 samples. T cells, B-cell-depleted T cells, or PBMCs supplied cDNA or gDNA.

V dropped 4 bases and J dropped 7; count of bases not matched to a gene: 9. This CDR3 contains 18 residues. Germline CDR1 and CDR2: KGHDR and SFDVKD. As processed by the authors: Amplified reference gene primers provided the basis for estimating nucleated cell counts. Some clones are missing from TCRdb's copy, which holds only in-frame ones; the method was immunoSEQ multiplex PCR. D and trimming come from the DNA, and the V and J calls and clone size come from that table. The repertoire has roughly 73,000 clones, 89% of them found once; the top ten carry approximately 10%. This receptor was taken from an elderly man with acute or convalescent COVID-19. The sample comprised peripheral blood. The rearrangement uses TRBV24-1 and TRBJ2-1; TRBD2 aligns across 16 bases. The CDR3 region has the DNA TGTGCCACCAGTGACAGAGGGACTAGCGGGAGGGGAAGGAATGAGCAGTTCTTC. It codes for CATSDRGTSGRGRNEQFF.